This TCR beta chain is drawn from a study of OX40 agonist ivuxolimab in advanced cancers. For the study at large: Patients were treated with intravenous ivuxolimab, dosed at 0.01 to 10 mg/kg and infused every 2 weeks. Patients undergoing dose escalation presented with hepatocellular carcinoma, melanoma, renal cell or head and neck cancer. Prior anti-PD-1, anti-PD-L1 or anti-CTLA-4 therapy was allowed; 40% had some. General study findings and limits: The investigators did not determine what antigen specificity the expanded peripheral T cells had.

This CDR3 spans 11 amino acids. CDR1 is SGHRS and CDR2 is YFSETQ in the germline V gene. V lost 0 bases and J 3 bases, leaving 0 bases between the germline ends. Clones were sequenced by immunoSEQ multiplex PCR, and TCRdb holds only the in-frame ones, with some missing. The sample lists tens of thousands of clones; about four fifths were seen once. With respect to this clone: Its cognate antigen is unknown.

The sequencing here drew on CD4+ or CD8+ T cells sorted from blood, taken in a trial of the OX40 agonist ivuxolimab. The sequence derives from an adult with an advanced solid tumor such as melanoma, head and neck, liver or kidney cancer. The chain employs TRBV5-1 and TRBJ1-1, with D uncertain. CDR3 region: CASSLDTEAFF. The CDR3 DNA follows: TGCGCCAGCAGCTTGGACACTGAAGCTTTCTTT. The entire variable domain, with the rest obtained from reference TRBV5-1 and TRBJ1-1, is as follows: KAGVTQTPRYLIKTRGQQVTLSCSPISGHRSVSWYQQTPGQGLQFLFEYFSETQRNKGNFPGRFSGRQFSNSRSEMNVSTLELGDSALYLCASSLDTEAFFGQGTRLTVV.